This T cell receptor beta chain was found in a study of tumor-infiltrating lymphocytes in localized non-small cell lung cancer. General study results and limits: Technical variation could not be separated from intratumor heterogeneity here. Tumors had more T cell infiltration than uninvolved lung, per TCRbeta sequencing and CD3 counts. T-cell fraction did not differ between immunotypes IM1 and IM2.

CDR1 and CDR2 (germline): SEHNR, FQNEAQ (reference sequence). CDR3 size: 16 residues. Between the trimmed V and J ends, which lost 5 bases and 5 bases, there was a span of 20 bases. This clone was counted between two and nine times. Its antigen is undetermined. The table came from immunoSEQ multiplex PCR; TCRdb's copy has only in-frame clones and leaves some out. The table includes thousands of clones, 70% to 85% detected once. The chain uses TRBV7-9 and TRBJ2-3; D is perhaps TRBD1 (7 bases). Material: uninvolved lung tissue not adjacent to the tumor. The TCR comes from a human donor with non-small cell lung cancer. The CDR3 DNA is TGTGCCAGCAGCCAAAACACCGGGACAGCGGGAGATACGCAGTATTTT. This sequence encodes CASSQNTGTAGDTQYF.